This T cell receptor (beta chain) was retrieved from a study of glioma-infiltrating T cells. Study-level points and caveats: Non-neoplastic patients had below-expected tissue-blood divergence, while all gliomas exceeded expectation. Very few CDR3 sequences were shared between tissue and blood.

This clonotype turned up a few times. Its antigen remains unidentified. The CDR3 is 14 amino acids. V shed 5 bases and J 3 bases; nucleotides not matched to a gene: 5. Germline V gene sequence: CDR1 SGHTA, CDR2 FQGNSA. Using RNA template, CDR3s of TCR alpha and beta were amplified with iRepertoire arm-PCR. Input was 100-400 ng of tissue mRNA or PBMC total RNA. TCRdb re-analysed the multiplex PCR reads in MiXCR, keeping a single row per CDR3 protein. The sample records approximately 120,000 distinct CDR3 sequences, around 25% being singletons. The V gene is TRBV7-2, the J gene TRBJ2-7, with 9 nucleotides matching TRBD1. The sequence was obtained from a human donor with low-grade glioma or glioblastoma, undergoing nonglioma brain surgery, or in good health (not recorded which). The sequencing input was glioma tissue, nonneoplastic brain tissue, or PBMCs (not recorded which). Written as DNA, the CDR3 is TGTGCCAGCAGCCCCGGGACAGGGTACTACGAGCAGTACTTC. Residues: CASSPGTGYYEQYF.